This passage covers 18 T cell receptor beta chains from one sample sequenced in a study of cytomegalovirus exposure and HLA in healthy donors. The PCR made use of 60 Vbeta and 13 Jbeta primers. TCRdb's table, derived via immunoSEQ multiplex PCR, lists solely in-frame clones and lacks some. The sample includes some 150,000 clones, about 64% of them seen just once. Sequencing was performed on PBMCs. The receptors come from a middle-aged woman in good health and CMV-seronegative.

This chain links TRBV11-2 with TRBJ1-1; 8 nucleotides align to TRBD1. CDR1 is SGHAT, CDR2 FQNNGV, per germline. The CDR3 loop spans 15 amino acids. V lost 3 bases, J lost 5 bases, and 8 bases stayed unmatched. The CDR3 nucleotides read TGTGCCAGCAGCTTCTCAGGGGGCGCCGGGACTGAAGCTTTCTTT. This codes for CASSFSGGAGTEAFF.

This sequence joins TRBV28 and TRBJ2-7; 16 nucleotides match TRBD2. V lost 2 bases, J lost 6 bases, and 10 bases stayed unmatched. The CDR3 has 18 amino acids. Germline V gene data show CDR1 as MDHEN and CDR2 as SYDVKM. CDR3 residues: CASSLTPGTSGGAGEQYF. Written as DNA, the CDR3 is TGTGCCAGCAGTTTAACCCCAGGGACTAGCGGGGGGGCCGGCGAGCAGTACTTC.

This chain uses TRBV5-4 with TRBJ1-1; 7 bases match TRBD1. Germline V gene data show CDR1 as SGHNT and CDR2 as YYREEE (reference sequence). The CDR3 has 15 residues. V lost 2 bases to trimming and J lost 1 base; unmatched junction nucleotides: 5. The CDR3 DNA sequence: TGTGCCAGCAGCTTTTACAGGGGATGGAACACTGAAGCTTTCTTT. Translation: CASSFYRGWNTEAFF.

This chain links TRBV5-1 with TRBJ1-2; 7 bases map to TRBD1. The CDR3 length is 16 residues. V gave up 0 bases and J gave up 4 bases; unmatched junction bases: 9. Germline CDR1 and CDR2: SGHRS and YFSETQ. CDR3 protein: CASSLAGGTSVYGYTF. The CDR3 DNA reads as TGCGCCAGCAGCTTGGCAGGGGGGACCTCTGTCTATGGCTACACCTTC.

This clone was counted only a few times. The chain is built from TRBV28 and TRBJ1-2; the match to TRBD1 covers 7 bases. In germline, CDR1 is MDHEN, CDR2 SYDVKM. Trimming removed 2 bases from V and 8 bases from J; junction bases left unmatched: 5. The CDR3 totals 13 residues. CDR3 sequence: CASSLGRGNGYTF. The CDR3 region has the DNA TGTGCCAGCAGTTTAGGCAGGGGGAACGGCTACACCTTC.

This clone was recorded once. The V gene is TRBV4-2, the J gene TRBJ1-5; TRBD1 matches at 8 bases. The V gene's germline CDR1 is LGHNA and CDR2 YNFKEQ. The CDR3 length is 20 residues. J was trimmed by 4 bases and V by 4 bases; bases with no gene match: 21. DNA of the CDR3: TGTGCCAGCAGCCTTGACAGGGGCCCCGTTAGTGTAGGATGTAATCAGCCCCAGCATTTT. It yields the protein CASSLDRGPVSVGCNQPQHF.

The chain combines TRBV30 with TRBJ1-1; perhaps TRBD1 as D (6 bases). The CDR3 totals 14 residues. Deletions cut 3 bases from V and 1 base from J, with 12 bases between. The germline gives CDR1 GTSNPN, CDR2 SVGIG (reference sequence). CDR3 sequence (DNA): TGTGCCTGGAGGGCTTACAGGGAGAACACTGAAGCTTTCTTT. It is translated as CAWRAYRENTEAFF.

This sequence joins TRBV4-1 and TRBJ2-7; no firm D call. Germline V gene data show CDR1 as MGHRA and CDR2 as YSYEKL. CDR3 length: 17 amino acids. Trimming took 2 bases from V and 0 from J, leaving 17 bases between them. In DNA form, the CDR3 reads TGCGCCAGCAGCCAACGTCGATCAATTTCCAGCTCCTACGAGCAGTACTTC. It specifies CASSQRRSISSSYEQYF.

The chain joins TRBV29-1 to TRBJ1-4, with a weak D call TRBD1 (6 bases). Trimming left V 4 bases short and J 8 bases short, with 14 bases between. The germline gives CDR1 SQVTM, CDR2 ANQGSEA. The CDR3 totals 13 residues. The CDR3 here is CSVGGRGGEKLFF. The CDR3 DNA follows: TGCAGCGTTGGTGGTAGGGGGGGCGAAAAACTGTTTTTT. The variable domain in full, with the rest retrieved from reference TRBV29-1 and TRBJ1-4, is SAVISQKPSRDICQRGTSLTIQCQVDSQVTMMFWYRQQPGQSLTLIATANQGSEATYESGFVIDKFPISRPNLTFSTLTVSNMSPEDSSIYLCSVGGRGGEKLFFGSGTQLSVL.

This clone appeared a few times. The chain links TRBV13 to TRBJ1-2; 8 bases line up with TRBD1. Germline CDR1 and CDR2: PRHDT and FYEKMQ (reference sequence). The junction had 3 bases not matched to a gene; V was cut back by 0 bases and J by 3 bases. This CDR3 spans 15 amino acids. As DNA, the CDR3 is TGTGCCAGCAGCTTAGGACAGGGGGTGGACTATGGCTACACCTTC. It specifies CASSLGQGVDYGYTF.

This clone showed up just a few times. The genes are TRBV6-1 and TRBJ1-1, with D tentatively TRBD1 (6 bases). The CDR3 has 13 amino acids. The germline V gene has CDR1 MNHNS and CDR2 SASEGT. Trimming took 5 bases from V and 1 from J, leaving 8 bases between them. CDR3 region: CASSSRGNTEAFF. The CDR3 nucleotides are TGTGCCAGCAGTTCCAGGGGGAACACTGAAGCTTTCTTT.

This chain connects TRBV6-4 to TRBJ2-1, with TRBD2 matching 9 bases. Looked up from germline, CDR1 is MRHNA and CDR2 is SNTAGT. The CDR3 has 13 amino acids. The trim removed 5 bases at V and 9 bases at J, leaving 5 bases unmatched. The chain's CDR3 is CASSLSGGAEQFF. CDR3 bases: TGTGCCAGCAGTCTTAGCGGGGGAGCTGAGCAGTTCTTC.

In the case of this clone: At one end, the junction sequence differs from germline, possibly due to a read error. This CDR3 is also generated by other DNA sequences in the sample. The CDR3 bases are TGTGCCAGCTCACGACTAAACTTGGGCACTGAAGCTTTCTTC. Protein sequence: CASSRLNLGTEAFF. The rearrangement joins TRBV18 to TRBJ1-1, with no clear D. CDR3 length equals 14 residues. Germline V gives CDR1 KGHSH, CDR2 LQKENI.

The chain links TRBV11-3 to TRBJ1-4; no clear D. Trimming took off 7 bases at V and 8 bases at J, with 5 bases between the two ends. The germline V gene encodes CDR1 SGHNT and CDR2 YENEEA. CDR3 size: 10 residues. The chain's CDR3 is CASIEEKLFF. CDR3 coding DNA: TGTGCCAGCATTGAGGAAAAACTGTTTTTT.

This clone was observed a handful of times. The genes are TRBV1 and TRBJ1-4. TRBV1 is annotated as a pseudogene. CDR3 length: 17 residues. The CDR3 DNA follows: TGCACCAGCATAGCCCCCGCAAGTGGTGCAACTAATGAAAAACTGTTTTTT. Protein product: CTSIAPASGATNEKLFF.

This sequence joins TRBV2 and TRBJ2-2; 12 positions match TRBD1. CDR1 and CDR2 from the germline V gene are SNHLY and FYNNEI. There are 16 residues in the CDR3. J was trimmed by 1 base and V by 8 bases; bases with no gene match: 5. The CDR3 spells CASSGTGGWNTGELFF. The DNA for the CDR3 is TGTGCCAGCTCCGGGACAGGGGGCTGGAACACCGGGGAGCTGTTTTTT.

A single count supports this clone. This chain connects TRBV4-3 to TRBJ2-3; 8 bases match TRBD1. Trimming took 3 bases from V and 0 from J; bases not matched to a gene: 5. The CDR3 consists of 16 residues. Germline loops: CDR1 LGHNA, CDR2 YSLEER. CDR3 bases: TGCGCCAGCAGCCACTCGACAGGGGCCAGCACAGATACGCAGTATTTT. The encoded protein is CASSHSTGASTDTQYF.

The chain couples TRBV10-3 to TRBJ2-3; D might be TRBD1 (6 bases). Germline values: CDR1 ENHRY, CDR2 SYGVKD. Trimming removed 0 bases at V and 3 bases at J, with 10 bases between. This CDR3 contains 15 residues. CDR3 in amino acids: CAISESGGYTDTQYF. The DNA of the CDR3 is TGTGCCATCAGTGAGTCAGGGGGATATACAGATACGCAGTATTTT.